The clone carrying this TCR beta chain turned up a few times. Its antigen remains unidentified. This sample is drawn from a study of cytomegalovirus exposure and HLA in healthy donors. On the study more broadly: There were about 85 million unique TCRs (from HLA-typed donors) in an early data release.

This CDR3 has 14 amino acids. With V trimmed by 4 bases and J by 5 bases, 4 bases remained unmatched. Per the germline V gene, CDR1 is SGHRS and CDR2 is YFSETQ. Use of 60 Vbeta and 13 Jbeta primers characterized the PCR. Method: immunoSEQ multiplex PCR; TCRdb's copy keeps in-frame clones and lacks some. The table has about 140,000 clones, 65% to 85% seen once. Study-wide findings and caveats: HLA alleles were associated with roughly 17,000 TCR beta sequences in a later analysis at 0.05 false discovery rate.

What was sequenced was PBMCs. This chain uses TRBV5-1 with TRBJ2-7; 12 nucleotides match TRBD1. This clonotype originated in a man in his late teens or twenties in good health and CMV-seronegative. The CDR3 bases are TGCGCCAGCAGCCCTGGGACAGGGGGCAACGAGCAGTACTTC. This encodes CASSPGTGGNEQYF.